One and the same sample provided the 21 T cell receptor beta chains below, sequenced in a study of somatic mutations in cytotoxic T cells in rheumatoid arthritis. The assay was immunoSEQ multiplex PCR, and TCRdb's table has in-frame clones only and misses some. The data show a few thousand clones, 70% to 85% seen once. The sequenced sample consisted of CD8+ T cells sorted from blood. The receptors stem from an adult with rheumatoid arthritis.

This rearrangement joins TRBV4-1 to TRBJ1-1; tentative D call: TRBD1 (5 bases). Germline CDR1 MGHRA, CDR2 YSYEKL. The CDR3 is 16 residues long. V gave up 2 bases and J gave up 0 bases, with 13 bases separating them. The CDR3 sequence is CASSQTPGHMNTEAFF. The CDR3 DNA follows: TGCGCCAGCAGCCAAACTCCGGGGCACATGAACACTGAAGCTTTCTTT.

This chain links TRBV9 with TRBJ1-5; D is unclear. Trimming removed 0 bases from V and 4 bases from J, with 11 bases in between. The CDR3 extends over 15 amino acids. Germline values: CDR1 SGDLS, CDR2 YYNGEE. CDR3 coding DNA: TGTGCCAGCAGCGTAGGGTTTAATGGGAATCAGCCCCAGCATTTT. Its protein is CASSVGFNGNQPQHF.

The V gene is TRBV7-9, the J gene TRBJ2-7; 10 bases fit TRBD1. Losses at the gene ends were 4 bases for V and 6 bases for J; bases not matched to a gene: 6. The CDR3 contains 14 residues. Germline CDR1 reads SEHNR; CDR2 reads FQNEAQ (reference sequence). CDR3 residues: CASSYYRDRGEQYF. The CDR3 nucleotides are TGTGCCAGCAGCTACTACCGGGACAGGGGCGAGCAGTACTTC.

V gene TRBV5-4 combines with J gene TRBJ1-3; D unresolved. Germline assignment: CDR1 SGHNT and CDR2 YYREEE (reference sequence). The CDR3 consists of 15 residues. The germline V and J ends were trimmed by 0 bases and 0 bases, with 7 bases remaining between them. This CDR3 reads CASSLAGSSGNTIYF. For the CDR3, the DNA is TGTGCCAGCAGCTTGGCCGGGAGCTCTGGAAACACCATATATTTT.

In this sample, this clone turned up once. The CDR3 coding sequence is TGTGCCAGCAGCTTATCGGGGGGCATCACAGATACGCAGTATTTT. Protein: CASSLSGGITDTQYF. This chain connects TRBV7-3 to TRBJ2-3; tentatively, D is TRBD2 (7 bases). The germline CDR1 and CDR2 sequences are SGHTA and FQGTGA. This CDR3 is built from 15 residues. Trimming stripped 2 bases from V and 2 bases from J, with 11 bases between. Full variable domain (rest looked up from reference TRBV7-3 and TRBJ2-3): GAGVSQTPSNKVTEKGKYVELRCDPISGHTALYWYRQSLGQGPEFLIYFQGTGAADDSGLPNDRFFAVRPEGSVSTLKIQRTERGDSAVYLCASSLSGGITDTQYFGPGTRLTVL.

The chain combines TRBV28 with TRBJ1-2; 7 bases match TRBD1. The CDR3 has 14 residues. Per germline, CDR1 MDHEN and CDR2 SYDVKM. J was trimmed by 2 bases and V by 2 bases; bases with no gene match: 2. The CDR3 nucleotides read TGTGCCAGCAGTTTACAGGGGGGAAACTATGGCTACACCTTC. Protein: CASSLQGGNYGYTF.

The chain uses TRBV27 and TRBJ2-7; D possibly corresponds to TRBD2 (6 bases). Germline assignment: CDR1 MNHEY and CDR2 SMNVEV (reference sequence). V lost 5 bases and J 3 bases, leaving 17 bases between the germline ends. The CDR3 runs to 15 residues. CDR3 residues: CASSPSRDWFYEQYF. The CDR3 DNA sequence: TGTGCCAGCAGTCCCTCACGGGACTGGTTCTACGAGCAGTACTTC.

A single count supports this clone. CDR3 coding DNA: TGTGCCAGTAATATGGAGGGGTACGGGGCCAACGTCCTGACTTTC. Translated: CASNMEGYGANVLTF. This chain links TRBV19 with TRBJ2-6, with D perhaps TRBD2 (6 bases). This CDR3 region has 15 residues. Trimming left V 7 bases short and J 4 bases short, with 14 bases between. Germline CDR1 reads LNHDA; CDR2 reads SQIVND (reference sequence).

The chain links TRBV19 to TRBJ2-1, with TRBD1 matching over 10 bases. The CDR3 runs 14 residues. The junction had 0 bases not matched to a gene; V was cut back by 3 bases and J by 4 bases. Per germline, CDR1 LNHDA and CDR2 SQIVND (reference sequence). The CDR3 is CASSMGQGYNEQFF. Here the CDR3 DNA reads TGTGCCAGTAGTATGGGACAGGGGTACAATGAGCAGTTCTTC.

V is TRBV2 and J is TRBJ1-6; weak D call: TRBD1 (5 bases). Trimming left V 4 bases short and J 10 bases short, with 17 bases between. The CDR3 is made up of 15 amino acids. CDR1 and CDR2 from the germline V gene are SNHLY and FYNNEI. The CDR3 DNA reads as TGTGCCAGCAGTGGACCCAAGGATGGGGGGTCACCCCTCCACTTT. Translation: CASSGPKDGGSPLHF.

This clone occurred once. The V gene is TRBV6-5, the J gene TRBJ1-2; 8 nucleotides match TRBD1. CDR1 and CDR2 (germline): MNHEY, SVGAGI. This CDR3 is 13 amino acids long. The ends lost 2 bases at V and 8 bases at J; junction bases unmatched: 4. CDR3 region: CASSYPTGDGYTF. The CDR3 DNA reads as TGTGCCAGCAGTTACCCGACAGGGGACGGCTACACCTTC.

The genes are TRBV4-1 and TRBJ2-1, with 9 bases identical to TRBD1. This CDR3 region has 16 residues. Germline lookup yields CDR1 MGHRA and CDR2 YSYEKL. Trimming removed 1 base from V and 8 bases from J; junction bases left unmatched: 9. The CDR3 DNA is TGCGCCAGCAGCCAAGTTTCGGGACAGGGCTTCGATGAGCAGTTCTTC. Its translation is CASSQVSGQGFDEQFF.

The V gene is TRBV6-1, the J gene TRBJ1-1; D remains unclear. The length of the CDR3 is 15 residues. Germline assignment: CDR1 MNHNS and CDR2 SASEGT. V lost 7 bases and J lost 1, with 16 bases in between. CDR3 region: CASTLNPQTNTEAFF. CDR3 sequence (DNA): TGTGCCAGCACCCTCAATCCTCAGACGAACACTGAAGCTTTCTTT.

The CDR3 nucleotides read TGTGCCAGCAACGAGGAGGGACACTCTAATGAAAAACTGTTTTTT. Residues: CASNEEGHSNEKLFF. This chain joins TRBV2 and TRBJ1-4; the D gene is possibly TRBD1 (6 bases). From germline, CDR1 is SNHLY and CDR2 FYNNEI. Between the trimmed V and J ends, which lost 7 bases and 3 bases, there was a span of 15 bases. This CDR3 is built from 15 residues. The full variable domain, rest sourced from reference TRBV2 and TRBJ1-4, is EPEVTQTPSHQVTQMGQEVILRCVPISNHLYFYWYRQILGQKVEFLVSFYNNEISEKSEIFDDQFSVERPDGSNFTLKIRSTKLEDSAMYFCASNEEGHSNEKLFFGSGTQLSVL.

This rearrangement joins TRBV27 to TRBJ2-1; D is possibly TRBD1 (6 bases). V was cut by 6 bases and J by 6 bases, with 12 bases left in between. Per germline, CDR1 MNHEY and CDR2 SMNVEV (reference sequence). CDR3 length: 13 amino acids. This chain's CDR3 is CASSPQGGNEQFF. The CDR3 region has the DNA TGTGCCAGCAGCCCCCAAGGGGGCAATGAGCAGTTCTTC.

The J gene is TRBJ1-2, the V gene TRBV2; unclear D gene. CDR1 is SNHLY, CDR2 FYNNEI, per germline. V lost 6 bases and J lost 3, with 20 bases in between. This CDR3 is built from 16 residues. DNA of the CDR3: TGTGCCAGCAGCATTCCTGGCGGGGAGGGAGACTATGGCTACACCTTC. Translated, it gives CASSIPGGEGDYGYTF.

The chain combines TRBV5-1 with TRBJ2-5; 10 bases fit TRBD1. This CDR3 has 15 amino acids. The V gene end was trimmed by 3 bases and the J gene end by 4 bases; junction bases not matched to a gene: 6. Looked up from germline, CDR1 is SGHRS and CDR2 is YFSETQ. CDR3 sequence (DNA): TGCGCCAGCAGCTGGTTGACAGGGGGCGTAGAGACCCAGTACTTC. It specifies CASSWLTGGVETQYF.

This clone came up a few times. The rearrangement joins TRBV7-9 to TRBJ1-1, with TRBD1 matching over 7 bases. The CDR3 has 15 residues. Germline CDR1 reads SEHNR; CDR2 reads FQNEAQ (reference sequence). The J segment lost 1 base and the V segment lost 5 bases, leaving 7 bases of the junction unmatched. The CDR3 here is CASSLRQGRNTEAFF. CDR3 sequence (DNA): TGTGCCAGCAGCCTCCGACAGGGAAGGAACACTGAAGCTTTCTTT.

This sequence joins TRBV19 and TRBJ2-2; tentatively, D is TRBD1 or TRBD2 (6 bases each). This CDR3 contains 14 residues. The V end was cut by 8 bases, the J end by 2 bases, with 12 bases between. The germline V gene has CDR1 LNHDA and CDR2 SQIVND (reference sequence). CDR3 in DNA: TGTGCCAGTGGCCGGGGGCCTAACACCGGGGAGCTGTTTTTT. It encodes CASGRGPNTGELFF.

The chain joins TRBV5-1 to TRBJ1-1, with D uncertain. The germline V gene encodes CDR1 SGHRS and CDR2 YFSETQ. V dropped 4 bases and J dropped 5 bases, with 9 bases sitting between them. The CDR3 totals 12 residues. This CDR3 reads CASSRGPTEAFF. CDR3 nucleotide sequence: TGCGCCAGCAGCCGTGGACCGACTGAAGCTTTCTTT.

V is TRBV27 and J is TRBJ2-7; 14 bases are shared with TRBD2. Per germline, CDR1 MNHEY and CDR2 SMNVEV (reference sequence). J lost 3 bases, V lost 3 bases, and 10 bases had no gene match. The CDR3 extends over 18 amino acids. The CDR3 protein is CASSLTGTSGGLFYEQYF. The CDR3 DNA reads TGTGCCAGCAGTTTGACCGGGACTAGCGGGGGCCTATTCTACGAGCAGTACTTC.